These T cell receptor beta chains were read from a single sample in a study of response to subunit inactivated influenza vaccine. TCRdb re-called the RT-PCR reads with MiXCR, one entry per CDR3 protein. The sample includes approximately 160,000 distinct CDR3 sequences, around 10% of them seen just once. The sequencing used CD8+ T cells sorted from PBMCs, collected around 25 months after vaccination. Source of these receptors: a man in his fifties or sixties who received an inactivated influenza vaccine. Each CDR3 is given with its conserved first and last residue. The order of the fields is clone size, V gene, J gene, D gene, CDR3 protein, CDR3 DNA. A D gene is named only where the DNA matches it firmly. Size is omitted from some rows. Given values are once, few, many or a class for expanded clones.

few	TRBV29-1	TRBJ2-2	NA	CSVANVRGTGELFF	TGCAGCGTTGCAAATGTGAGGGGCACCGGGGAGCTGTTTTTT
many	TRBV7-9	TRBJ2-5	NA	CASSSLDSLETQYF	TGTGCCAGCAGCTCGCTAGACAGCCTAGAGACCCAGTACTTC
many	TRBV6-5	TRBJ2-7	NA	CASSYSNQRAAYEQYF	TGTGCCAGCAGTTACTCGAACCAGCGGGCAGCCTACGAGCAGTACTTC
many	TRBV4-3	TRBJ2-7	NA	CASSQDRGTYEQYF	TGCGCCAGCAGCCAAGACAGGGGAACCTACGAGCAGTACTTC
NA	TRBV11-2	TRBJ2-3	TRBD2	CASSLLAGHSTDTQYF	TGTGCCAGCAGCCTACTAGCGGGCCACTCCACAGATACGCAGTATTTT
NA	TRBV1	TRBJ1-5	NA	CTSSQVRQPQHF	TGCACCAGCAGCCAAGTCCGGCAGCCCCAGCATTTT
many	TRBV24-1	TRBJ1-1	NA	CATSAGSTEAFF	TGTGCCACCAGTGCAGGCTCCACTGAAGCTTTCTTT
NA	TRBV20-1	TRBJ1-4	NA	CSARDPLVTKRGEKLFF	TGCAGTGCTAGAGATCCGCTTGTTACTAAAAGGGGTGAAAAACTGTTTTTT
many	TRBV7-8	TRBJ1-2	NA	CASSLVPGSVYGYTF	TGTGCCAGCAGCTTAGTTCCGGGTTCCGTCTATGGCTACACCTTC
few	TRBV6-5	TRBJ1-4	TRBD1	CASSYGGGGGEKLFF	TGTGCCAGCAGTTACGGAGGGGGCGGCGGTGAAAAACTGTTTTTT
many	TRBV15	TRBJ2-7	TRBD2	CATSRLPGTRPYEQYF	TGTGCCACCAGCAGACTCCCGGGGACTAGACCCTACGAGCAGTACTTC
many	TRBV28	TRBJ2-3	TRBD2	CASSFPLAGGGDTQYF	TGTGCCAGCAGTTTCCCCCTAGCGGGAGGGGGAGATACGCAGTATTTT
few	TRBV24-1	TRBJ2-1	TRBD2	CATSDTGLAGVGNEQFF	TGTGCCACCAGTGACACAGGACTAGCGGGAGTAGGTAATGAGCAGTTCTTC
few	TRBV9	TRBJ2-1	NA	CASSSSLPLIF	TGTGCCAGCAGCTCTAGCCTACCCCTAATCTTC
few	TRBV20-1	TRBJ2-1	NA	CSAARGYSYNEQFF	TGCAGTGCTGCCCGGGGATACTCCTACAATGAGCAGTTCTTC
NA	TRBV28	TRBJ2-7	NA	CASSPGRGREQYF	TGTGCCAGCTCCCCTGGAAGGGGAAGGGAGCAGTACTTC
NA	TRBV20-1	TRBJ2-1	TRBD2	CSASLGSGSLDEQFF	TGCAGTGCTAGTCTTGGTAGCGGGAGTTTGGATGAGCAGTTCTTC
NA	TRBV29-1	TRBJ2-7	TRBD2	CSVLDGTSGTGGYEQYF	TGCAGCGTATTGGACGGGACTAGCGGGACGGGGGGGTACGAGCAGTACTTC
NA	TRBV9	TRBJ2-1	TRBD2	CASSERKTSGTNEQFF	TGTGCCAGCAGCGAGAGGAAGACTAGCGGGACCAATGAGCAGTTCTTC
few	TRBV9	TRBJ2-1	TRBD2	CASSVAGGPYNEQFF	TGTGCCAGCAGTGTAGCGGGAGGTCCCTACAATGAGCAGTTCTTC
NA	TRBV4-3	TRBJ1-1	NA	CASSQDVANTEAFF	TGCGCCAGCAGCCAAGATGTGGCGAACACTGAAGCTTTCTTT
NA	TRBV7-9	TRBJ2-7	NA	CASSLFRSESSYEQYF	TGTGCCAGCAGCTTATTCAGGAGCGAAAGCTCCTACGAGCAGTACTTC
NA	TRBV7-6	TRBJ2-3	TRBD2	CASSFRAGSGSSPTDTQYF	TGTGCCAGCAGCTTCCGCGCTGGTAGCGGGAGCTCACCGACAGATACGCAGTATTTT
few	TRBV12-3/TRBV12-4	TRBJ1-2	TRBD1	CASSERGTANYGYTF	TGTGCCAGCAGCGAAAGGGGGACAGCTAACTATGGCTACACCTTC
few	TRBV28	TRBJ2-1	TRBD2	CASSQLAGYPSGSYNEQFF	TGTGCCAGCAGCCAACTAGCGGGATATCCCTCGGGTTCCTACAATGAGCAGTTCTTC
few	TRBV12-5	TRBJ2-1	NA	CASGFLDGEQFF	TGTGCTAGTGGTTTCCTGGACGGAGAGCAGTTCTTC
few	TRBV5-1	TRBJ2-2	TRBD1	CASSTDRDTGELFF	TGCGCCAGCAGCACGGACAGGGATACCGGGGAGCTGTTTTTT
NA	TRBV6-2/TRBV6-3	TRBJ2-6	TRBD1	CASSLTGAGANVLTF	TGTGCCAGCAGTCTGACAGGGGCTGGGGCCAACGTCCTGACTTTC
few	TRBV30	TRBJ2-2	TRBD1	CAWTGQANTGELFF	TGTGCCTGGACAGGACAGGCGAACACCGGGGAGCTGTTTTTT
NA	TRBV9	TRBJ2-3	NA	CASSVGVGGPTDTQYF	TGTGCCAGCAGCGTAGGTGTCGGGGGTCCCACAGATACGCAGTATTTT
many	TRBV5-1	TRBJ2-1	NA	CASSPPGVRAYNEQFF	TGCGCCAGCAGCCCTCCGGGGGTTCGGGCCTACAATGAGCAGTTCTTC
NA	TRBV5-5	TRBJ2-7	NA	CASSSESYEQYF	TGTGCCAGCAGCTCCGAGAGTTACGAGCAGTACTTC
NA	TRBV7-8	TRBJ2-3	NA	CASSDRLTDTQYF	TGTGCCAGCAGCGACAGGCTCACAGATACGCAGTATTTT
many	TRBV25-1	TRBJ2-1	NA	CASSDTSGVPYNEQFF	TGTGCCAGCAGTGATACTTCGGGAGTCCCCTACAATGAGCAGTTCTTC
few	TRBV15	TRBJ2-7	NA	CATSSQGFSYEQYF	TGTGCCACCAGCAGCCAAGGGTTTTCCTACGAGCAGTACTTC
few	TRBV6-2/TRBV6-3	TRBJ2-7	TRBD1	CASSYGTGSKQYF	TGTGCCAGCAGTTACGGGACAGGGTCTAAGCAGTACTTC
few	TRBV4-2	TRBJ1-5	NA	CASGPGQGGSQPQHF	TGTGCCAGCGGGCCGGGGCAGGGAGGAAGTCAGCCCCAGCATTTT
many	TRBV5-6	TRBJ2-7	NA	CASSSQTGEQYF	TGTGCCAGCAGCTCTCAGACGGGCGAGCAGTACTTC
many	TRBV7-8	TRBJ2-5	TRBD2	CASSSRPAGVETQYF	TGTGCCAGCAGCTCTCGCCCAGCGGGAGTAGAGACCCAGTACTTC